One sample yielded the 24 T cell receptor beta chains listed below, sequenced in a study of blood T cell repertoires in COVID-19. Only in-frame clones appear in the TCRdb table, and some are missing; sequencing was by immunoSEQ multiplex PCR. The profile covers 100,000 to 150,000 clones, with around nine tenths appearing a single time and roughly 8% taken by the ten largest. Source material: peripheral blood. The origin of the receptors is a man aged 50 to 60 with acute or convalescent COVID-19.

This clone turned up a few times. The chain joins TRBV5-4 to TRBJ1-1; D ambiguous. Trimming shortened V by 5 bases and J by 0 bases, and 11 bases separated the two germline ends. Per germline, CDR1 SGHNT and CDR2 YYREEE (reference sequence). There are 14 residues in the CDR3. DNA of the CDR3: TGTGCCAGCAGTTCCGGGTCAATGAACACTGAAGCTTTCTTT. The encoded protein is CASSSGSMNTEAFF.

The DNA of the CDR3 is TGTGCCAGTAGCTTTCAATCTTTTAGCGGTCAGCCCCAGCATTTT. Translating it yields CASSFQSFSGQPQHF. The chain joins TRBV19 to TRBJ1-5; no firm D call. CDR1 is LNHDA, CDR2 SQIVND, per germline (reference sequence). V was pared by 6 bases and J by 6 bases, with 18 bases between. This CDR3 has 15 amino acids.

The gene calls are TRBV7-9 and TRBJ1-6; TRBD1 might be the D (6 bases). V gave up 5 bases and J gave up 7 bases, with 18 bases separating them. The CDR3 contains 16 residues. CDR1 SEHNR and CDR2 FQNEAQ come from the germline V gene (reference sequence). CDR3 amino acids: CASSAHRAPGNSPLHF. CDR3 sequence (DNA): TGTGCCAGCAGCGCACACAGGGCCCCCGGGAATTCACCCCTCCACTTT.

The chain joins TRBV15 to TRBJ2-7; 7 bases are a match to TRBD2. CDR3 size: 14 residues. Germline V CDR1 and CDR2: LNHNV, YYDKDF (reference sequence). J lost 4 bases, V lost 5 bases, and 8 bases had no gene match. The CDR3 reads CATSSGGSTYEQYF. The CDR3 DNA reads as TGTGCCACCAGCTCTGGCGGGAGTACGTACGAGCAGTACTTC.

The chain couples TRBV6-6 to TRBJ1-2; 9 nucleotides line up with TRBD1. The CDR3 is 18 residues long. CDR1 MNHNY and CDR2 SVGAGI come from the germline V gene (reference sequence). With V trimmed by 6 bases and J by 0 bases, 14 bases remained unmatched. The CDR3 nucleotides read TGTGCCAGCAGCCGACCTCAAATTAGACAGGGGGCTAACTATGGCTACACCTTC. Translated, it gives CASSRPQIRQGANYGYTF.

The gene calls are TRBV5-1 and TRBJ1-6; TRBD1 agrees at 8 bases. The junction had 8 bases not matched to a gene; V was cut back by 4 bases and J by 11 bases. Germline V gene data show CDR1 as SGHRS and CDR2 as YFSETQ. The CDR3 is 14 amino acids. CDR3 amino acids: CASSLGTGDTPLHF. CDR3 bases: TGCGCCAGCAGCCTCGGGACAGGCGATACACCCCTCCACTTT.

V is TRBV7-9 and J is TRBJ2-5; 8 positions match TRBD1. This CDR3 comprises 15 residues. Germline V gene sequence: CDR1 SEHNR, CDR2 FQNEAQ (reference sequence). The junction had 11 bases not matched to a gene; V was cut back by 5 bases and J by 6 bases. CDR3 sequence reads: CASSPPGRGQQTQYF. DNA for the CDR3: TGTGCCAGCAGCCCTCCGGGCAGGGGGCAACAGACCCAGTACTTC.

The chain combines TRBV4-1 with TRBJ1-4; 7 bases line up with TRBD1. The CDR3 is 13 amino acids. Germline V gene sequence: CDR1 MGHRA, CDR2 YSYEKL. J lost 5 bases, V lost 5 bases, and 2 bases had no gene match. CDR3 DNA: TGCGCCAGCAGCGGACAGGTCAATGAAAAACTGTTTTTT. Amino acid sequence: CASSGQVNEKLFF.

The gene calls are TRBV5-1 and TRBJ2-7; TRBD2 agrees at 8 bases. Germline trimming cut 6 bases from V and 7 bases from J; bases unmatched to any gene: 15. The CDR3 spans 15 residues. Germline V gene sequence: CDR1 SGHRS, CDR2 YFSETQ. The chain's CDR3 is CASTMEAGVVGEQYF. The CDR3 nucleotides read TGCGCCAGCACCATGGAAGCGGGAGTCGTTGGGGAGCAGTACTTC.

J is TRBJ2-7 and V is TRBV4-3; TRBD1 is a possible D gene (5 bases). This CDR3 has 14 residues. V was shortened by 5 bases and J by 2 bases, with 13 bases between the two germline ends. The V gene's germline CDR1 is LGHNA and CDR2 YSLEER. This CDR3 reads CASSSTALAYEQYF. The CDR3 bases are TGCGCCAGCAGCTCGACAGCCCTAGCCTACGAGCAGTACTTC.

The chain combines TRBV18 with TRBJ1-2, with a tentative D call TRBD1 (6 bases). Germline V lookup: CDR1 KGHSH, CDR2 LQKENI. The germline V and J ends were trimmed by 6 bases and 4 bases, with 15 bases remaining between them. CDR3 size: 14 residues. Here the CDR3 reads CASSLGGGLYGYTF. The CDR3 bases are TGTGCCAGCTCTCTTGGGGGGGGCCTCTATGGCTACACCTTC.

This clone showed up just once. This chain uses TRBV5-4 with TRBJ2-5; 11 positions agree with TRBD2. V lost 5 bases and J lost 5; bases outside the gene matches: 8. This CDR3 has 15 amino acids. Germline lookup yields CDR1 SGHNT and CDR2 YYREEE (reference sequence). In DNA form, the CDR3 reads TGTGCCAGCAGTGTACTAGCGGGAGTCGGGGAGACCCAGTACTTC. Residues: CASSVLAGVGETQYF.

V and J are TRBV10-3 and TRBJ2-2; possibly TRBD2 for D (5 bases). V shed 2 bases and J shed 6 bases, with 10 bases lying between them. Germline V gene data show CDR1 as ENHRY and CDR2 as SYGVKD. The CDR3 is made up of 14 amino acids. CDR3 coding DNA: TGTGCCATCAGTGAGGAATCCGGGGCCGGGGAGCTGTTTTTT. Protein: CAISEESGAGELFF.

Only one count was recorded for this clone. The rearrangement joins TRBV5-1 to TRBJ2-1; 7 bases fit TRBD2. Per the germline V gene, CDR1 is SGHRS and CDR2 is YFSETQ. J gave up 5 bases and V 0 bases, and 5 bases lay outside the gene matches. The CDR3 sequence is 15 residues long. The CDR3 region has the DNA TGCGCCAGCAGCTTGGATACGGGAGGAAACAATGAGCAGTTCTTC. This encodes CASSLDTGGNNEQFF.

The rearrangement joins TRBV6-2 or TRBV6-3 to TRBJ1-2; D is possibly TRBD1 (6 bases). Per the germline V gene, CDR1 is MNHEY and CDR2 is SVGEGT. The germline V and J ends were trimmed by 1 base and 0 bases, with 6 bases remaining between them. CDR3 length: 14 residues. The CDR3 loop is CASSYWTANYGYTF. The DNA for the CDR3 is TGTGCCAGCAGTTACTGGACAGCTAACTATGGCTACACCTTC.

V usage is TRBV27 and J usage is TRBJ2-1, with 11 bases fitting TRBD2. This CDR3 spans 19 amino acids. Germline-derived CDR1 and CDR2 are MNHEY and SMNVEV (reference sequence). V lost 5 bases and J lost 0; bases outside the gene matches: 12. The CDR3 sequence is CASSPTSGMTFSSYNEQFF. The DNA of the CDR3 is TGTGCCAGCAGTCCGACTAGCGGGATGACCTTCAGCTCCTACAATGAGCAGTTCTTC.

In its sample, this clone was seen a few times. CDR3 nucleotides: TGTGCCAGCAGTCAACTAGGTTGGACTGAAGCTTTCTTT. Its translation: CASSQLGWTEAFF. The chain is built from TRBV6-2 or TRBV6-3 and TRBJ1-1; D ambiguous. Germline CDR1 MNHEY, CDR2 SVGEGT. CDR3 length: 13 residues. The V gene lost 5 bases and the J gene lost 5 bases, with 12 bases spanning the gap.

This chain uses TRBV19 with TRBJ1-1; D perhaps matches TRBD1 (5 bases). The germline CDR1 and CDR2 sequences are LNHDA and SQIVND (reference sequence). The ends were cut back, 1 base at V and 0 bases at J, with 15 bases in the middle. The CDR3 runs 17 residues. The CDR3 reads CASSIVGAGLMNTEAFF. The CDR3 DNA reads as TGTGCCAGTAGTATAGTAGGGGCAGGCCTCATGAACACTGAAGCTTTCTTT. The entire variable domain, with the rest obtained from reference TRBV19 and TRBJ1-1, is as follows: DGGITQSPKYLFRKEGQNVTLSCEQNLNHDAMYWYRQDPGQGLRLIYYSQIVNDFQKGDIAEGYSVSREKKESFPLTVTSAQKNPTAFYLCASSIVGAGLMNTEAFFGQGTRLTVV.

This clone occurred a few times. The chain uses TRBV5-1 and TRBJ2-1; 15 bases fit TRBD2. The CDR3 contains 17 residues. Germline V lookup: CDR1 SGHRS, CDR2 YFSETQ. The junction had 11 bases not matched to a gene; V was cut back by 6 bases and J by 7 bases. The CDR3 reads CASIGGLAGGVSNEQFF. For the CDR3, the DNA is TGCGCCAGCATCGGGGGACTAGCGGGAGGAGTATCGAATGAGCAGTTCTTC.

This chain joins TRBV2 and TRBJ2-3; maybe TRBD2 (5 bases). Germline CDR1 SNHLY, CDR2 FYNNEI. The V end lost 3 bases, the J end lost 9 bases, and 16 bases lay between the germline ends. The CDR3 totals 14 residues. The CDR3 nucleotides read TGTGCCAGCAGTGAGGTTCGAACGGGGAACACGCAGTATTTT. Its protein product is CASSEVRTGNTQYF.

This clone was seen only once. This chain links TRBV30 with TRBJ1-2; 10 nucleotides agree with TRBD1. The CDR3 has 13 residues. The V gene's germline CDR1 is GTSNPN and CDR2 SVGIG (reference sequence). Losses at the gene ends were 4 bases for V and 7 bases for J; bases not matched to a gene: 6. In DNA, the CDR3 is TGTGCCTGGACAAGACAGGGGGCATTTGGCTACACCTTC. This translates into CAWTRQGAFGYTF.

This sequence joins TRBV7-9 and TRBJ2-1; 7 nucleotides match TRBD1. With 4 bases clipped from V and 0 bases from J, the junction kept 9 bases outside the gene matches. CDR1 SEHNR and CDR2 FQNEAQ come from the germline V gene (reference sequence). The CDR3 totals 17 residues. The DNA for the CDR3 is TGTGCCAGCAGCTCTCAGACAGGGATCAGCTCCTACAATGAGCAGTTCTTC. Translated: CASSSQTGISSYNEQFF. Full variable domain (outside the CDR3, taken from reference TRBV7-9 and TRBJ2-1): DTGVSQNPRHKITKRGQNVTFRCDPISEHNRLYWYRQTLGQGPEFLTYFQNEAQLEKSRLLSDRFSAERPKGSFSTLEIQRTEQGDSAMYLCASSSQTGISSYNEQFFGPGTRLTVL.

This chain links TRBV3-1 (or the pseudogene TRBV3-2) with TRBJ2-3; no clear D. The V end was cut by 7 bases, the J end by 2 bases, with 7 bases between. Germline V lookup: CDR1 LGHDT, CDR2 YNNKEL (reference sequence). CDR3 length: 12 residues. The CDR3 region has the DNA TGTGCCAGCATTGGCTTCACAGATACGCAGTATTTT. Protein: CASIGFTDTQYF.

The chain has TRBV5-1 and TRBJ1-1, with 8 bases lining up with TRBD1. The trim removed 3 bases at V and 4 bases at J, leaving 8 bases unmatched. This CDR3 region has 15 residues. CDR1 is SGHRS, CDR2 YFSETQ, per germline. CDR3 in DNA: TGCGCCAGCAGCTATAAAACAGGGGGGGTCACTGAAGCTTTCTTT. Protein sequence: CASSYKTGGVTEAFF.